This T cell receptor beta chain appears in the sequencing data of a study of blood T cells in healthy people across ages. Germline loops: CDR1 DFQATT, CDR2 SNEGSKA (reference sequence). The CDR3 length is 14 residues. Trimming removed 7 bases from V and 1 base from J; junction bases left unmatched: 6. Study-level findings and limits: Long-lived donors exceeded aged donors in naive CD4+ cells and diversity.

Comment on this clonotype: Antigen: not known. A much bigger clone sits one base away, suggesting this may be a read error.

Through a sample-barcoded 5' primer and a J-beta primer mix, a second PCR was run for roughly 6 to 12 cycles. With 12 random nucleotides, a template-switch adaptor tagged each individual cDNA molecule. Per sample, CDR3-containing paired-end reads numbered at least 2.5 million. A single record per CDR3 protein comes from TCRdb applying MiXCR to the 5' RACE reads. The table has over 300,000 distinct CDR3 sequences, approximately 52% seen once; the top ten hold around 50%. Donation came from healthy Caucasian individuals in Russia who were aged roughly 6 to 100. The sequenced material came from blood. The TCR sequence derives from a man in his sixties in good health. This sequence joins TRBV20-1 and TRBJ2-7; 11 nucleotides line up with TRBD2. This CDR3 reads CSVSGRATSYEQYF. For the CDR3, the DNA is TGCAGTGTTAGCGGGAGGGCCACGTCCTACGAGCAGTACTTC.